The 3 T cell receptor beta chains in this list originate from one sample, sequenced in a study of control samples from healthy donors and cancer patients. TCRdb keeps only in-frame clones here, not all; method: immunoSEQ multiplex PCR. The data show around 50,000 clones, 95% to 97% seen once. The specimen sequenced was blood. These TCRs come from a woman aged 30 to 39 in good health.

The V call is TRBV7-2, the J call TRBJ2-3; TRBD2 matches at 7 bases. CDR3 length equals 15 residues. Looked up from germline, CDR1 is SGHTA and CDR2 is FQGNSA. The J segment lost 5 bases and the V segment lost 1 base, leaving 6 bases of the junction unmatched. CDR3 sequence (DNA): TGTGCCAGCAGCTTAGGCGGCGGGAGAATAGATACGCAGTATTTT. Translation gives CASSLGGGRIDTQYF.

The rearrangement joins TRBV6-1 to TRBJ1-5; D is unclear. This CDR3 contains 15 residues. With 1 base removed from V and 6 bases from J, the gap between germline ends came to 13 bases. The germline V gene encodes CDR1 MNHNS and CDR2 SASEGT. The CDR3 DNA reads as TGTGCCAGCAGTGAAGACGCCAGGACGGGTCAGCCCCAGCATTTT. Translated: CASSEDARTGQPQHF.

The chain carries TRBV3-1 (or the pseudogene TRBV3-2) and TRBJ2-5; D perhaps matches TRBD2 (5 bases). Trimming pared 1 base from V and 4 bases from J, leaving 16 bases between. Germline V gives CDR1 LGHDT, CDR2 YNNKEL (reference sequence). The CDR3 runs 16 residues. In nucleotides, the CDR3 is TGTGCCAGCAGCCAAGTTACTAGGAGCGCAGGAGAGACCCAGTACTTC. As protein: CASSQVTRSAGETQYF.